This TCR beta chain was identified in a study of blood T cell repertoires in COVID-19. As for the study in general: COVID-19 samples, acute and convalescent, were from the United States, Italy and Spain. PBMCs, B-cell-depleted T cells, or T cells provided the cDNA or gDNA that made up the material.

V was clipped by 6 bases and J by 0 bases, with 9 bases between them. CDR1 is WSHSY and CDR2 is SAAADI in the germline V gene. The CDR3 is 13 amino acids. In the authors' workflow: Reference gene primer amplification gave nucleated cell count estimates. This table comes from immunoSEQ multiplex PCR, and its TCRdb copy is limited to in-frame clones, with some not included. V and J calls and clone size are given by that table; D and trimming were obtained from the DNA. The sample has about 58,000 clones; 70% to 90% are singletons. The TCR comes from a human donor with active COVID-19. The donor label of this sample is uncertain. The gene calls are TRBV10-2 and TRBJ2-7; a possible D gene is TRBD2 (6 bases). Sequencing was done on a sample of peripheral blood. For the CDR3, the DNA is TGCGCCAGCAGGGGGCGGGGCTCCTACGAGCAGTACTTC. It codes for CASRGRGSYEQYF.